The 32 T cell receptor beta chains listed next were all sequenced from one sample in a study of blood T cells in healthy people across ages. A second PCR of about 6 to 12 cycles used a sample-barcoded 5' primer and a J-beta primer mix. MiXCR, run by TCRdb on the 5' RACE reads, gives a single entry per CDR3 protein. The table shows hundreds of thousands of distinct CDR3 sequences, with 40% to 45% occurring only once. Sequencing was carried out using blood. These receptors all stem from a man at least 80 years old in good health.

This CDR3 reads CAIRTSGGAYNEQFF. CDR3 DNA sequence: TGTGCCATCAGGACTAGCGGGGGGGCCTACAATGAGCAGTTCTTC. The chain links TRBV10-3 to TRBJ2-1, with 14 bases identical to TRBD2. V dropped 6 bases and J dropped 2; count of bases not matched to a gene: 0. The CDR3 consists of 15 residues. CDR1 ENHRY and CDR2 SYGVKD come from the germline V gene.

This clonotype came up a few times. The chain couples TRBV2 to TRBJ2-1, with 10 bases fitting TRBD2. Germline V gene data show CDR1 as SNHLY and CDR2 as FYNNEI. CDR3 size: 15 residues. With 6 bases clipped from V and 7 bases from J, the junction kept 9 bases outside the gene matches. CDR3 loop: CASSVTSGMGNEQFF. The CDR3 bases are TGTGCCAGCAGCGTCACTAGCGGGATGGGGAATGAGCAGTTCTTC.

This clonotype was counted at least ten times. The V gene is TRBV10-3, the J gene TRBJ2-5; 8 nucleotides line up with TRBD2. The CDR3 length is 16 residues. J was trimmed by 7 bases and V by 2 bases; bases with no gene match: 12. The germline V gene encodes CDR1 ENHRY and CDR2 SYGVKD. The CDR3 sequence is CAISERVRTGGSTQYF. For the CDR3, the DNA is TGTGCCATCAGTGAGAGGGTACGAACGGGAGGGTCGACCCAGTACTTC.

This clonotype came up a few times. The chain uses TRBV7-2 and TRBJ2-5; no clear D. This CDR3 comprises 12 residues. Germline CDR1 is SGHTA and CDR2 is FQGNSA. Trimming left V 5 bases short and J 5 bases short, with 9 bases between. The chain's CDR3 is CASSAVRETQYF. CDR3 DNA: TGTGCCAGCAGCGCAGTTCGGGAGACCCAGTACTTC.

This clonotype was seen only a few times. The V and J genes are TRBV6-5 and TRBJ2-3; possibly TRBD1 or TRBD2 for D (5 bases each). Germline V CDR1 and CDR2: MNHEY, SVGAGI. Trimming pared 6 bases from V and 2 bases from J, leaving 18 bases between. The CDR3 is made up of 16 amino acids. Here the CDR3 reads CASRHDPRGPTDTQYF. The CDR3, as DNA: TGTGCCAGCAGGCACGACCCTCGGGGCCCCACAGATACGCAGTATTTT.

This clonotype is a singleton in its sample. The chain links TRBV14 to TRBJ2-2; D not certain. Germline V gene sequence: CDR1 SGHDN, CDR2 FVKESK. The CDR3 totals 14 residues. Trimming left V 2 bases short and J 4 bases short, with 8 bases between. CDR3 region: CASSQPPGTGELFF. The DNA for the CDR3 is TGTGCCAGCAGCCAACCCCCTGGCACCGGGGAGCTGTTTTTT.

This chain links TRBV4-3 with TRBJ2-6, with D uncertain. The CDR3 is 17 residues long. Trimming left V 0 bases short and J 0 bases short, with 9 bases between. CDR1 is LGHNA, CDR2 YSLEER, per germline. The CDR3 loop reads CASSQEASNSGANVLTF. Written as DNA, the CDR3 is TGCGCCAGCAGCCAAGAGGCCAGCAACTCTGGGGCCAACGTCCTGACTTTC.

This clonotype has a handful of counts. The rearrangement links TRBV5-1 to TRBJ2-7, with D perhaps TRBD1 (5 bases). Trimming took off 7 bases at V and 2 bases at J, with 19 bases between the two ends. The germline V gene encodes CDR1 SGHRS and CDR2 YFSETQ. The CDR3 length is 15 residues. CDR3 nucleotide sequence: TGCGCCAGCCTCCTAACGAAGGGGTTGGCCTACGAGCAGTACTTC. Encoded protein: CASLLTKGLAYEQYF.

This clonotype was picked up a small number of times. The chain carries TRBV9 and TRBJ2-7; 8 nucleotides match TRBD1. V trimming: 4 bases; J trimming: 3 bases; junction bases outside the gene matches: 6. The CDR3 spans 14 residues. CDR1 is SGDLS and CDR2 is YYNGEE in the germline V gene. The CDR3 nucleotides are TGTGCCAGCAGCCCGCTACAGGGGGACTACGAGCAGTACTTC. It encodes CASSPLQGDYEQYF. The whole variable domain, filled in from reference TRBV9 and TRBJ2-7, reads DSGVTQTPKHLITATGQRVTLRCSPRSGDLSVYWYQQSLDQGLQFLIQYYNGEERAKGNILERFSAQQFPDLHSELNLSSLELGDSALYFCASSPLQGDYEQYFGPGTRLTVT.

This chain connects TRBV4-2 to TRBJ2-1, with a weak D call TRBD2 (7 bases). Trimming removed 0 bases at V and 0 bases at J, with 18 bases between. Germline CDR1 and CDR2: LGHNA and YNFKEQ. CDR3 length: 19 residues. The CDR3 nucleotides read TGTGCCAGCAGCCAAGAGTGGGGAGGCGCGGGGGCCTCCTACAATGAGCAGTTCTTC. Its protein product is CASSQEWGGAGASYNEQFF.

This sequence joins TRBV7-9 and TRBJ2-2, with D perhaps TRBD2 (5 bases). CDR3 length: 13 amino acids. The ends were cut back, 5 bases at V and 7 bases at J, with 11 bases in the middle. Germline loops: CDR1 SEHNR, CDR2 FQNEAQ (reference sequence). The CDR3: CASSDLGVGELFF. In DNA, the CDR3 is TGTGCCAGCAGCGACCTGGGAGTCGGGGAGCTGTTTTTT.

The rearrangement joins TRBV20-1 to TRBJ2-1; no reliable D call. The CDR3 is 15 amino acids. CDR1 is DFQATT, CDR2 SNEGSKA, per germline (reference sequence). V gave up 0 bases and J gave up 5 bases, with 14 bases separating them. For the CDR3, the DNA is TGCAGTGCTAGAGATCCCCGAGGAATTGACAATGAGCAGTTCTTC. This translates into CSARDPRGIDNEQFF.

DNA for the CDR3: TGTGCCAGCAGCGGACAGGAGTTTGGGGGGGAGACCCAGTACTTC. Amino acids: CASSGQEFGGETQYF. The gene calls are TRBV9 and TRBJ2-4; perhaps D is TRBD1 or TRBD2 (6 bases each). The better agreement between TRBJ2-5 and the DNA end casts doubt on the J call. The CDR3 has 15 amino acids. CDR1 and CDR2 from the germline V gene are SGDLS and YYNGEE.

The sample holds a few counts of this clonotype. The chain is built from TRBV11-2 and TRBJ2-5; 14 bases fit TRBD2. Trimming at V came to 5 bases and at J to 5 bases, leaving 10 bases not matched to a gene. The CDR3 spans 17 residues. Per the germline V gene, CDR1 is SGHAT and CDR2 is FQNNGV. The CDR3 sequence is CASSKEGLAGEGETQYF. CDR3 nucleotides: TGTGCCAGCAGCAAAGAGGGACTAGCGGGAGAGGGCGAGACCCAGTACTTC.

This clonotype was counted between two and nine times. The chain recombines TRBV9 with TRBJ2-5; 14 positions match TRBD2. The CDR3 sequence is 16 residues long. From germline, CDR1 is SGDLS and CDR2 YYNGEE. V gave up 2 bases and J gave up 5 bases; unmatched junction bases: 5. CDR3 DNA: TGTGCCAGCAGCGTGACTAGCGGGAGGGCGCAGGAGACCCAGTACTTC. It specifies CASSVTSGRAQETQYF.

This clonotype appeared a few times. The chain combines TRBV15 with TRBJ2-7, with 11 bases lining up with TRBD2. J lost 2 bases, V lost 4 bases, and 13 bases had no gene match. Germline values: CDR1 LNHNV, CDR2 YYDKDF (reference sequence). This CDR3 region has 18 residues. The CDR3 bases are TGTGCCACCAGCACTGGGACCCAGGGGACTAGCGGAGCCTACGAGCAGTACTTC. It yields the protein CATSTGTQGTSGAYEQYF.

The CDR3 DNA sequence: TGCGCCAGCAGCTTGGGGGGACAGAGCTCCTACGAGCAGTACTTC. Its translation: CASSLGGQSSYEQYF. The genes are TRBV5-1 and TRBJ2-7, with TRBD1 matching 7 bases. Germline CDR1 SGHRS, CDR2 YFSETQ. The J segment lost 0 bases and the V segment lost 0 bases, leaving 3 bases of the junction unmatched. The CDR3 runs to 15 residues.

The gene calls are TRBV20-1 and TRBJ2-3; 7 bases match TRBD2. V lost 6 bases to trimming and J lost 5 bases; unmatched junction nucleotides: 17. CDR1 and CDR2 (germline): DFQATT, SNEGSKA (reference sequence). The CDR3 is 16 residues long. CDR3 loop: CSAASVGGRAIDTQYF. The CDR3 DNA reads TGCAGTGCCGCGAGCGTTGGCGGGAGAGCAATAGATACGCAGTATTTT.

This clonotype was seen a handful of times. The rearrangement links TRBV5-1 to TRBJ2-7; D is possibly TRBD1 or TRBD2 (5 bases each). The CDR3 has 14 amino acids. V shed 4 bases and J shed 3 bases, with 14 bases lying between them. Germline loops: CDR1 SGHRS, CDR2 YFSETQ. The chain's CDR3 is CASSALGVSYEQYF. Here the CDR3 DNA reads TGCGCCAGCAGCGCCCTGGGGGTCAGCTACGAGCAGTACTTC.

The chain is built from TRBV30 and TRBJ1-4; weak D call: TRBD1 (6 bases). The V end lost 3 bases, the J end lost 8 bases, and 16 bases lay between the germline ends. Germline V CDR1 and CDR2: GTSNPN, SVGIG (reference sequence). The CDR3 totals 14 residues. The CDR3 DNA is TGTGCCTGGAGCACCTCAGGGGCGGGGGAAAAACTGTTTTTT. This translates into CAWSTSGAGEKLFF.

The CDR3 is CASTRTGGEQYF. CDR3 in DNA: TGTGCCAGCACACGGACAGGGGGCGAGCAGTACTTC. V gene TRBV6-5 combines with J gene TRBJ2-5, with 10 bases aligning to TRBD1. Near its end, the DNA agrees better with TRBJ2-7, so the J call may be wrong. The CDR3 contains 12 residues. Germline V CDR1 and CDR2: MNHEY, SVGAGI.

The rearrangement joins TRBV20-1 to TRBJ2-1, with 8 nucleotides matching TRBD2. Germline CDR1 DFQATT, CDR2 SNEGSKA (reference sequence). Trimming cost V 7 bases and J 0 bases; bases outside gene matches: 5. This CDR3 has 14 residues. Written as DNA, the CDR3 is TGCAGTGTTCTACTAGCGGTCTCCTACAATGAGCAGTTCTTC. The encoded protein is CSVLLAVSYNEQFF.

There are many counts of this clonotype. The chain carries TRBV29-1 and TRBJ2-5; a possible D gene is TRBD2 (6 bases). The CDR3 length is 13 residues. Germline CDR1 SQVTM, CDR2 ANQGSEA. Trimming pared 7 bases from V and 1 base from J, leaving 13 bases between. The CDR3 bases are TGCAGCGGTAGGGACGGGGGCCAAGAGACCCAGTACTTC. This sequence encodes CSGRDGGQETQYF. The full variable domain, completed using reference TRBV29-1 and TRBJ2-5, is SAVISQKPSRDICQRGTSLTIQCQVDSQVTMMFWYRQQPGQSLTLIATANQGSEATYESGFVIDKFPISRPNLTFSTLTVSNMSPEDSSIYLCSGRDGGQETQYFGPGTRLLVL.

V gene TRBV5-1 combines with J gene TRBJ2-1; 12 nucleotides align to TRBD2. This CDR3 spans 15 amino acids. Germline lookup yields CDR1 SGHRS and CDR2 YFSETQ. J gave up 7 bases and V 2 bases, and 4 bases lay outside the gene matches. CDR3 protein: CASSFLAGGENEQFF. The CDR3 region has the DNA TGCGCCAGCAGCTTCCTAGCGGGGGGGGAAAATGAGCAGTTCTTC.

This clonotype was detected only a few times. The rearrangement links TRBV29-1 to TRBJ2-1, with 12 bases aligning to TRBD1. CDR3 length equals 13 residues. V lost 6 bases to trimming and J lost 9 bases; unmatched junction nucleotides: 6. The germline V gene encodes CDR1 SQVTM and CDR2 ANQGSEA. The CDR3 DNA sequence: TGCAGCGTGGGACAGGGGGCGGTAGGTGAGCAGTTCTTC. It translates to CSVGQGAVGEQFF.

Ten or more counts support this clonotype. V and J are TRBV7-2 and TRBJ2-4; D uncertain. This CDR3 has 14 amino acids. Trimming took off 3 bases at V and 0 bases at J, with 6 bases between the two ends. Germline CDR1 SGHTA, CDR2 FQGNSA. CDR3 sequence reads: CASSFYGAKNIQYF. Written as DNA, the CDR3 is TGTGCCAGCAGCTTCTATGGAGCCAAAAACATTCAGTACTTC.

CDR3 protein: CASSHEPGQDTEAFF. The CDR3 bases are TGCGCCAGCAGCCACGAACCGGGACAGGACACTGAAGCTTTCTTT. V gene TRBV4-1 combines with J gene TRBJ1-1; 8 positions agree with TRBD1. Germline V lookup: CDR1 MGHRA, CDR2 YSYEKL. The CDR3 contains 15 residues. V lost 3 bases, J lost 3 bases, and 6 bases stayed unmatched.

V usage is TRBV13 and J usage is TRBJ2-5, with D hard to call. V lost 5 bases and J lost 11, with 9 bases in between. The CDR3 is 10 residues long. The germline V gene encodes CDR1 PRHDT and CDR2 FYEKMQ (reference sequence). CDR3 sequence (DNA): TGTGCCAGCAGCCCCTCTGAGCAGTACTTC. Residues: CASSPSEQYF.

Points on this clonotype: One base away lies a much larger clone, so this may be a sequencing read error. This rearrangement joins TRBV7-2 to TRBJ1-5, with unresolved D. The CDR3 runs 14 residues. CDR1 SGHTA and CDR2 FQGNSA come from the germline V gene. The V end lost 1 base, the J end lost 4 bases, and 8 bases lay between the germline ends. The CDR3 coding sequence is TGTGCCAGCAGCTTAGAGACAATGAATCAGCCCCAGCATTTT. Its protein product is CASSLETMNQPQHF.

The chain employs TRBV6-2 or TRBV6-3 and TRBJ2-1, with 7 bases lining up with TRBD2. The V gene end was trimmed by 0 bases and the J gene end by 3 bases; junction bases not matched to a gene: 11. Germline V CDR1 and CDR2: MNHEY, SVGEGT. CDR3 length equals 18 residues. CDR3 loop: CASSYSSGRLAVYNEQFF. Here the CDR3 DNA reads TGTGCCAGCAGTTACTCGAGTGGGAGGCTAGCGGTCTACAATGAGCAGTTCTTC.

This clonotype was counted ten times or more. The rearrangement links TRBV7-9 to TRBJ2-5; 7 nucleotides align to TRBD2. This CDR3 is built from 13 residues. Germline V CDR1 and CDR2: SEHNR, FQNEAQ (reference sequence). With V trimmed by 6 bases and J by 1 base, 2 bases remained unmatched. The CDR3 DNA reads TGTGCCAGCAGGGCGGGGGTCCAAGAGACCCAGTACTTC. Its protein is CASRAGVQETQYF.

The rearrangement joins TRBV6-1 to TRBJ2-4, with 12 nucleotides matching TRBD2. The germline CDR1 and CDR2 sequences are MNHNS and SASEGT. The CDR3 runs 18 residues. V dropped 8 bases and J dropped 13; count of bases not matched to a gene: 24. CDR3 DNA sequence: TGTGCCAGCCGGGACAGGACTAGCGGGGAGGGGGCCTACAATGAGCAGTACTTC. Encoded protein: CASRDRTSGEGAYNEQYF.